This T cell receptor (beta chain) is from a study of blood T cell repertoires in COVID-19. Looking at the study overall: Italy, Spain and the United States were the sources of the convalescent and acute COVID-19 samples. PBMCs, B-cell-depleted T cells, or T cells provided the cDNA or gDNA that made up the material.

Germline CDR1 is SGHTA and CDR2 is FQGTGA. V was cut by 5 bases and J by 7 bases, with 11 bases left in between. This CDR3 is built from 13 residues. Authors' methods: Amplification of reference gene primers was used by the study to estimate nucleated cell counts. The repertoire was sequenced with immunoSEQ multiplex PCR; TCRdb's copy has only in-frame clones and lacks some. V, J and clone size were drawn from that table, and D and trimming were deduced from the DNA. The data show 90,000 to 150,000 clones, with roughly 76% seen just once and over 9.5% held by the top ten. In its sample, this clone was seen a few times.

This TCR derives from a human donor in a cohort sampled during active COVID-19. The specimen was peripheral blood. The V gene is TRBV7-3, the J gene TRBJ2-2; possibly TRBD2 for D (5 bases). CDR3 sequence (DNA): TGTGCCAGCAGCGTACCGGGATACGGGGAGCTGTTTTTT. Protein sequence: CASSVPGYGELFF.